These 27 T cell receptor beta chains were sequenced from one sample in a study of control samples from healthy donors and cancer patients. Assay: immunoSEQ multiplex PCR; the TCRdb copy retains only in-frame clones and omits some. The table includes roughly 76,000 clones, around 94% detected once. Sequenced: blood. Receptors originate from a woman between 18 and 30 years old in good health.

The V gene is TRBV19, the J gene TRBJ2-7; weak D call: TRBD1 (6 bases). CDR3 size: 15 residues. Trimming shortened V by 6 bases and J by 0 bases, and 15 bases separated the two germline ends. The V gene's germline CDR1 is LNHDA and CDR2 SQIVND (reference sequence). Here the CDR3 DNA reads TGTGCCAGTAGGCATGACAGGAGTAACTCCTACGAGCAGTACTTC. It codes for CASRHDRSNSYEQYF.

Only one count was recorded for this clone. V gene TRBV7-8 combines with J gene TRBJ2-1, with D perhaps TRBD2 (6 bases). Germline CDR1 reads SGHVS; CDR2 reads FQNEAQ. V was clipped by 5 bases and J by 5 bases, with 13 bases between them. The CDR3 has 14 amino acids. As DNA, the CDR3 is TGTGCCAGCAGCACCCGGGAGTCCGACAATGAGCAGTTCTTC. Translating gives CASSTRESDNEQFF.

This clone has more than one count but fewer than ten. The genes are TRBV6-5 and TRBJ2-3; 8 bases map to TRBD2. V was pared by 10 bases and J by 1 base, with 7 bases of the junction left unmatched. Germline V lookup: CDR1 MNHEY, CDR2 SVGAGI. This CDR3 contains 14 residues. In DNA form, the CDR3 reads TGTGCCACCGGTAGCGGGGCCGGCACAGATACGCAGTATTTT. As protein: CATGSGAGTDTQYF.

The rearrangement joins TRBV4-3 to TRBJ2-6; 8 bases map to TRBD1. Germline CDR1 is LGHNA and CDR2 is YSLEER. V shed 0 bases, J shed 3 bases, and the junction held 4 bases outside the gene matches. This CDR3 is 17 amino acids long. CDR3 sequence: CASSQDSGGYGANVLTF. CDR3 nucleotides: TGCGCCAGCAGCCAAGATTCAGGGGGCTATGGGGCCAACGTCCTGACTTTC.

This clone is a singleton in its sample. The chain carries TRBV12-3 or TRBV12-4 and TRBJ1-6; maybe TRBD1 (6 bases). CDR3 length equals 13 residues. Between the trimmed V and J ends, which lost 3 bases and 9 bases, there was a span of 9 bases. This CDR3 reads CASSFGRGSPLHF. In DNA form, the CDR3 reads TGTGCCAGCAGTTTTGGCAGGGGTTCACCCCTCCACTTT.

The gene calls are TRBV9 and TRBJ2-3; 8 bases line up with TRBD2. This CDR3 comprises 17 residues. Unmatched junction bases numbered 14, after V lost 3 bases and J lost 5 bases. The germline gives CDR1 SGDLS, CDR2 YYNGEE. CDR3 sequence: CASSAPLSGEYGDTQYF. In DNA form, the CDR3 reads TGTGCCAGCAGCGCACCACTTAGCGGGGAATATGGAGATACGCAGTATTTT.

This chain links TRBV5-4 with TRBJ2-7, with TRBD2 identical over 7 bases. Per germline, CDR1 SGHNT and CDR2 YYREEE (reference sequence). This CDR3 contains 12 residues. Trimming removed 3 bases from V and 6 bases from J; junction bases left unmatched: 3. CDR3 region: CASSSLASEQYF. Here the CDR3 DNA reads TGTGCCAGCAGCTCACTAGCGTCCGAGCAGTACTTC. Together with reference TRBV5-4 and TRBJ2-7, the CDR3 gives the full variable domain: ETGVTQSPTHLIKTRGQQVTLRCSSQSGHNTVSWYQQALGQGPQFIFQYYREEENGRGNFPPRFSGLQFPNYSSELNVNALELDDSALYLCASSSLASEQYFGPGTRLTVT.

The chain employs TRBV2 and TRBJ1-1; D unresolved. Germline CDR1 reads SNHLY; CDR2 reads FYNNEI. Trimming removed 10 bases at V and 0 bases at J, with 18 bases between. The CDR3 runs to 15 residues. The CDR3 nucleotides are TGTGCCATCACCACCCTGGCCAGCATGAACACTGAAGCTTTCTTT. This sequence encodes CAITTLASMNTEAFF.

V gene TRBV14 combines with J gene TRBJ2-7; the match to TRBD1 covers 7 bases. The CDR3 length is 20 residues. Trimming at V came to 0 bases and at J to 5 bases, leaving 22 bases not matched to a gene. The germline CDR1 and CDR2 sequences are SGHDN and FVKESK. The CDR3 DNA reads as TGTGCCAGCAGCCAAGAGATAAGGGGGCGAAACCTAGGAGGTTCCCACGAGCAGTACTTC. It is translated as CASSQEIRGRNLGGSHEQYF.

This chain links TRBV27 with TRBJ1-3, with D perhaps matching TRBD1 (5 bases). Trimming shortened V by 6 bases and J by 2 bases, and 23 bases separated the two germline ends. Germline lookup yields CDR1 MNHEY and CDR2 SMNVEV (reference sequence). The CDR3 loop spans 18 amino acids. For the CDR3, the DNA is TGTGCCAGCAGGCCATCCGGGGGACTCCGGGGGGCTGGAAACACCATATATTTT. Translation gives CASRPSGGLRGAGNTIYF.

The chain employs TRBV7-6 and TRBJ2-1; possibly TRBD1 for D (7 bases). This CDR3 is 15 amino acids long. Per germline, CDR1 SGHVS and CDR2 FNYEAQ. V was clipped by 8 bases and J by 3 bases, with 17 bases between them. In DNA, the CDR3 is TGTGCCAGCCGACAGGGAGGAGTACTCTACAATGAGCAGTTCTTC. As protein: CASRQGGVLYNEQFF. Full variable domain (outside the CDR3, taken from reference TRBV7-6 and TRBJ2-1): GAGVSQSPRYKVTKRGQDVALRCDPISGHVSLYWYRQALGQGPEFLTYFNYEAQQDKSGLPNDRFSAERPEGSISTLTIQRTEQRDSAMYRCASRQGGVLYNEQFFGPGTRLTVL.

This chain joins TRBV15 and TRBJ1-5; D gene uncertain. Germline V gene data show CDR1 as LNHNV and CDR2 as YYDKDF (reference sequence). The V end lost 9 bases, the J end lost 5 bases, and 5 bases lay between the germline ends. The CDR3 has 10 amino acids. In nucleotides, the CDR3 is TGTGCCACATGGGATCAGCCCCAGCATTTT. It yields the protein CATWDQPQHF. The full variable domain, rest sourced from reference TRBV15 and TRBJ1-5, is DAMVIQNPRYQVTQFGKPVTLSCSQTLNHNVMYWYQQKSSQAPKLLFHYYDKDFNNEADTPDNFQSRRPNTSFCFLDIRSPGLGDTAMYLCATWDQPQHFGDGTRLSIL.

The chain recombines TRBV4-1 with TRBJ1-3; D remains ambiguous. The ends were cut back, 1 base at V and 1 base at J, with 5 bases in the middle. The CDR3 sequence is 14 residues long. Germline-derived CDR1 and CDR2 are MGHRA and YSYEKL. CDR3 in DNA: TGCGCCAGCAGCCAAGTAGGATCTGGAAACACCATATATTTT. Its translation is CASSQVGSGNTIYF.

V usage is TRBV9 and J usage is TRBJ2-7; D gene uncertain. The CDR3 loop spans 12 amino acids. V gave up 4 bases and J gave up 1 base, with 6 bases separating them. CDR1 and CDR2 (germline): SGDLS, YYNGEE. The CDR3 is CASSSGSYEQYF. In nucleotides, the CDR3 is TGTGCCAGCAGCTCAGGATCCTACGAGCAGTACTTC.

V is TRBV28 and J is TRBJ2-5; D not resolved. Between the trimmed V and J ends, which lost 4 bases and 3 bases, there was a span of 15 bases. Germline CDR1 reads MDHEN; CDR2 reads SYDVKM. This CDR3 contains 15 residues. CDR3 residues: CASSSYRFGEETQYF. In DNA, the CDR3 is TGTGCCAGCAGTTCATATCGGTTTGGAGAAGAGACCCAGTACTTC.

The V gene is TRBV20-1, the J gene TRBJ2-7; D is unclear. CDR1 DFQATT and CDR2 SNEGSKA come from the germline V gene (reference sequence). The CDR3 is made up of 18 amino acids. With 3 bases removed from V and 3 bases from J, the gap between germline ends came to 27 bases. CDR3 coding DNA: TGCAGTGCTAGTCCCCAGCGTGTCCCAGTGGCCATAAACTACGAGCAGTACTTC. Translation gives CSASPQRVPVAINYEQYF.

The chain is built from TRBV11-3 and TRBJ1-1; a weak D match, TRBD1 (6 bases). V was trimmed by 5 bases and J by 5 bases, leaving 12 bases between them. The CDR3 extends over 13 amino acids. The germline gives CDR1 SGHNT, CDR2 YENEEA. CDR3 nucleotides: TGTGCCAGCAGCCCGGGGGGCAGGACTGAAGCTTTCTTT. It yields the protein CASSPGGRTEAFF.

This rearrangement joins TRBV19 to TRBJ1-6; no definite D call. Trimming shortened V by 3 bases and J by 11 bases, and 11 bases separated the two germline ends. The CDR3 sequence is 13 residues long. Germline CDR1 reads LNHDA; CDR2 reads SQIVND (reference sequence). The CDR3 DNA reads TGTGCCAGTAGTATTGGAGACCAGACACCCCTCCACTTT. Translated, it gives CASSIGDQTPLHF.

The rearrangement joins TRBV24-1 to TRBJ2-1; perhaps TRBD2 as D (6 bases). V shed 4 bases and J shed 4 bases, with 10 bases lying between them. CDR3 length equals 14 residues. The germline V gene encodes CDR1 KGHDR and CDR2 SFDVKD. CDR3 DNA sequence: TGTGCCACCAGTGACCCTGGGACTTACAATGAGCAGTTCTTC. As protein: CATSDPGTYNEQFF.

V and J are TRBV13 and TRBJ1-1; TRBD1 aligns across 7 bases. The CDR3 is 12 amino acids. Looked up from germline, CDR1 is PRHDT and CDR2 is FYEKMQ (reference sequence). The J segment lost 10 bases and the V segment lost 5 bases, leaving 7 bases of the junction unmatched. CDR3 amino acids: CASSPRGGGAFF. The CDR3 DNA reads TGTGCCAGCAGCCCCAGGGGGGGAGGAGCTTTCTTT.

The V call is TRBV6-1, the J call TRBJ1-5; D gene uncertain. Germline assignment: CDR1 MNHNS and CDR2 SASEGT. Trimming cost V 1 base and J 4 bases, with 5 bases left between them. The CDR3 length is 13 residues. The CDR3 region has the DNA TGTGCCAGCAGTGAAGGCGTGAATCAGCCCCAGCATTTT. It yields the protein CASSEGVNQPQHF.

The chain is built from TRBV7-2 and TRBJ1-1; no firm D call. Trimming removed 3 bases from V and 1 base from J, with 6 bases in between. The CDR3 runs 13 residues. The germline gives CDR1 SGHTA, CDR2 FQGNSA. CDR3 amino acids: CASSFRPNTEAFF. CDR3 bases: TGTGCCAGCAGCTTCCGTCCGAACACTGAAGCTTTCTTT. The full variable domain, with the rest looked up from reference TRBV7-2 and TRBJ1-1, is GAGVSQSPSNKVTEKGKDVELRCDPISGHTALYWYRQSLGQGLEFLIYFQGNSAPDKSGLPSDRFSAERTGGSVSTLTIQRTQQEDSAVYLCASSFRPNTEAFFGQGTRLTVV.

The rearrangement links TRBV3-1 (or the pseudogene TRBV3-2) to TRBJ2-7, with a tentative D call TRBD1 (6 bases). The CDR3 spans 13 residues. The germline V gene encodes CDR1 LGHDT and CDR2 YNNKEL (reference sequence). Deletions cut 4 bases from V and 2 bases from J, with 9 bases between. The CDR3 sequence: CASSRTGTYEQYF. CDR3 nucleotides: TGTGCCAGCAGCCGAACAGGGACCTACGAGCAGTACTTC.

This chain uses TRBV19 with TRBJ2-1; TRBD2 matches at 9 bases. After removal of 5 bases from V and 0 bases from J, the junction contained 5 bases not matched to a gene. This CDR3 comprises 16 residues. Germline CDR1 and CDR2: LNHDA and SQIVND (reference sequence). CDR3 DNA: TGTGCCAGTAGTGTAAGCGGGGGGAGCTCCTACAATGAGCAGTTCTTC. Protein: CASSVSGGSSYNEQFF.

The chain is built from TRBV6-5 and TRBJ1-1, with D hard to call. CDR3 length equals 13 residues. Trimming took 7 bases from V and 0 from J, leaving 9 bases between them. The V gene's germline CDR1 is MNHEY and CDR2 SVGAGI. The CDR3 region is CASKGLMNTEAFF. In DNA form, the CDR3 reads TGTGCCAGCAAAGGGCTTATGAACACTGAAGCTTTCTTT.

The chain couples TRBV19 to TRBJ1-1; weak D call: TRBD1 (6 bases). V was pared by 8 bases and J by 5 bases, with 15 bases between. Per germline, CDR1 LNHDA and CDR2 SQIVND (reference sequence). CDR3 size: 13 residues. In DNA form, the CDR3 reads TGTGCCAGTCGATCCAGGGGTTATACTGAAGCTTTCTTT. It is translated as CASRSRGYTEAFF.

The V call is TRBV6-4, the J call TRBJ2-1; TRBD2 matches at 10 bases. V dropped 3 bases and J dropped 6; count of bases not matched to a gene: 2. CDR3 length: 14 amino acids. Per germline, CDR1 MRHNA and CDR2 SNTAGT. CDR3 nucleotide sequence: TGTGCCAGCAGTGAATTAGCGGGGGGCAATGAGCAGTTCTTC. This translates into CASSELAGGNEQFF.